The 11 T cell receptor beta chains in this list originate from one sample, sequenced in a study of T cell responses to AZD1222 COVID-19 vaccine. TCRdb's table, derived via immunoSEQ multiplex PCR, lists solely in-frame clones and lacks some. Of approximately 120,000 clones listed, 70% to 90% are singletons. The source material was peripheral blood, sampled on day 0 of AZD1222 vaccination. These receptors came from an adult in good health.

The genes are TRBV21-1 and TRBJ2-7; the D segment call TRBD2 is taken from the table without a DNA check. TRBV21-1 is assigned pseudogene status. This CDR3 has 12 residues. CDR3 bases: TGTGCCAGCAGCAACCGGTTCTACGAGCAGTACGTC. Amino acids: CASSNRFYEQYV.

This sequence joins TRBV5-8 and TRBJ1-5; tentative D call: TRBD1 (6 bases). Looked up from germline, CDR1 is SGHTS and CDR2 is YDEGEE. The CDR3 consists of 14 residues. V was pared by 4 bases and J by 6 bases, with 14 bases between. Here the CDR3 reads CASSQGHVGQPQHF. CDR3 bases: TGTGCCAGCAGCCAGGGACACGTGGGTCAGCCCCAGCATTTT.

The V and J genes are TRBV19 and TRBJ2-5; perhaps TRBD2 as D (6 bases). V was cut by 6 bases and J by 2 bases, with 16 bases left in between. This CDR3 region has 15 residues. Looked up from germline, CDR1 is LNHDA and CDR2 is SQIVND (reference sequence). The DNA of the CDR3 is TGTGCCAGTAGGCGGGGCAGGGCGCTACAAGAGACCCAGTACTTC. As protein: CASRRGRALQETQYF.

As regards this clone: The sample has other DNA sequences that encode this CDR3 too. The chain joins TRBV5-1 to TRBJ2-5; no clear D. Trimming removed 3 bases at V and 5 bases at J, with 5 bases between. From germline, CDR1 is SGHRS and CDR2 YFSETQ. CDR3 size: 11 residues. The CDR3 reads CASSSLETQYF. The CDR3 nucleotides read TGCGCCAGCAGCTCTCTTGAGACCCAGTACTTC.

The rearrangement joins TRBV27 to TRBJ2-1; 8 bases line up with TRBD2. This CDR3 region has 13 residues. Germline V gene data show CDR1 as MNHEY and CDR2 as SMNVEV (reference sequence). Trimming took 6 bases from V and 10 from J; bases not matched to a gene: 8. CDR3 bases: TGTGCCAGCAGCTATTCGACTAGCGAGGAGCAGTTCTTC. Translating it yields CASSYSTSEEQFF.

The table lists this clone with a few counts. The chain couples TRBV2 to TRBJ1-2; D might be TRBD1 (5 bases). The germline gives CDR1 SNHLY, CDR2 FYNNEI. This CDR3 has 19 residues. Trimming left V 7 bases short and J 4 bases short, with 31 bases between. The CDR3 sequence: CASNTEEGFFFTSIYGYTF. For the CDR3, the DNA is TGTGCCAGCAACACCGAGGAGGGGTTTTTTTTTACCTCAATCTATGGCTACACCTTC. Supplemented by reference TRBV2 and TRBJ1-2, the full variable domain reads EPEVTQTPSHQVTQMGQEVILRCVPISNHLYFYWYRQILGQKVEFLVSFYNNEISEKSEIFDDQFSVERPDGSNFTLKIRSTKLEDSAMYFCASNTEEGFFFTSIYGYTFGSGTRLTVV.

This clone occurred once. J is TRBJ1-6 and V is TRBV10-2; D remains unclear. V was cut by 0 bases and J by 8 bases, with 14 bases left in between. The germline CDR1 and CDR2 sequences are WSHSY and SAAADI. This CDR3 is 16 amino acids long. DNA of the CDR3: TGCGCCAGCAGTGAGTCCCCTCCGGGTCGATATTCACCCCTCCACTTT. This encodes CASSESPPGRYSPLHF.

This chain links TRBV5-1 with TRBJ1-1; D not certain. Per the germline V gene, CDR1 is SGHRS and CDR2 is YFSETQ. Trimming removed 4 bases at V and 1 base at J, with 14 bases between. CDR3 length: 15 amino acids. CDR3 in DNA: TGCGCCAGCAGCGCCACCGGACGTGGGAACACTGAAGCTTTCTTT. Protein product: CASSATGRGNTEAFF.

The chain employs TRBV28 and TRBJ2-1, with D possibly called TRBD1 or TRBD2 (6 bases each). Germline assignment: CDR1 MDHEN and CDR2 SYDVKM. Trimming removed 2 bases at V and 3 bases at J, with 14 bases between. The CDR3 is 16 amino acids. The CDR3 DNA sequence: TGTGCCAGCAGTTTACGGGCCGGGGGCGGCTACAATGAGCAGTTCTTC. Encoded protein: CASSLRAGGGYNEQFF.

The V gene is TRBV5-1, the J gene TRBJ2-7, with TRBD2 matching 8 bases. CDR3 length: 18 amino acids. The junction had 13 bases not matched to a gene; V was cut back by 1 base and J by 1 base. Per the germline V gene, CDR1 is SGHRS and CDR2 is YFSETQ. The CDR3 protein is CASSLWENSGAMSYEQYF. Here the CDR3 DNA reads TGCGCCAGCAGCTTGTGGGAAAATAGCGGGGCCATGTCCTACGAGCAGTACTTC.

This chain's CDR3 is CASSLTGRGYTF. DNA for the CDR3: TGTGCCAGCAGCCTTACAGGGAGGGGCTACACCTTC. The chain links TRBV6-5 to TRBJ1-2; the D gene is possibly TRBD1 (6 bases). The CDR3 is 12 residues long. V lost 6 bases to trimming and J lost 8 bases, with 13 bases between them. From germline, CDR1 is MNHEY and CDR2 SVGAGI.